These T cell receptor beta chains were read from a single sample in a study of blood T cells in healthy people across ages. TCRdb re-derived calls from the 5' RACE reads in MiXCR, one entry per CDR3 protein. Of some 1.5 million distinct CDR3 sequences listed, approximately 30% are singletons. Sequencing used blood. The receptors were sampled from a woman in her twenties or thirties in good health. The CDR3 runs from the conserved cysteine through the conserved F or W. The order of the fields is V gene, J gene, clone size, D gene, CDR3 protein, CDR3 DNA. A D gene is named only where the DNA matches it firmly. Only some rows state a clone size, as once, few, many or a class for expanded clones.

TRBV4-1	TRBJ2-7	NA	NA	CASSQQGNGPYEQYF	TGCGCCAGCAGCCAGCAGGGGAATGGGCCGTACGAGCAGTACTTC
TRBV4-3	TRBJ1-2	few	TRBD1	CASSQDKQGGAGGYTF	TGCGCCAGCAGCCAGGACAAGCAGGGGGGCGCAGGGGGCTACACCTTC
TRBV7-9	TRBJ1-4	NA	TRBD1	CASSISGTGYEKLFF	TGTGCCAGCAGCATCTCCGGGACAGGCTATGAAAAACTGTTTTTT
TRBV12-3/TRBV12-4	TRBJ1-5	once	TRBD1	CASSVDRVIQPQHF	TGTGCCAGCAGTGTTGACAGGGTAATTCAGCCCCAGCATTTT
TRBV12-3/TRBV12-4	TRBJ2-5	many	NA	CASSLAGGPEKTQYF	TGTGCCAGCAGTTTAGCGGGGGGGCCGGAGAAGACCCAGTACTTC
TRBV7-2	TRBJ1-1	NA	NA	CASSSQGGGAMNTEAFF	TGTGCCAGCAGCTCACAAGGCGGGGGCGCGATGAACACTGAAGCTTTCTTT
TRBV2	TRBJ2-5	many	NA	CASSGRQEETQYF	TGTGCCAGCAGTGGGAGGCAGGAGGAGACCCAGTACTTC
TRBV20-1	TRBJ2-7	NA	NA	CSAEIPGPIRKQYF	TGCAGTGCTGAGATTCCGGGACCCATAAGGAAGCAGTACTTC
TRBV5-1	TRBJ1-1	NA	TRBD1	CASSRMTGGYTEAFF	TGCGCCAGCAGCCGAATGACAGGGGGCTATACTGAAGCTTTCTTT
TRBV7-9	TRBJ1-1	many	NA	CASSFSGDTEAFF	TGTGCCAGCAGCTTTTCAGGGGACACTGAAGCTTTCTTT
TRBV7-2	TRBJ2-3	NA	NA	CANSPGLFSTDTQYF	TGTGCCAACAGCCCGGGACTGTTTAGCACAGATACGCAGTATTTT
TRBV20-1	TRBJ2-1	NA	TRBD2	CSARPTGLAGSNEQFF	TGCAGTGCTAGACCTACCGGACTAGCGGGAAGCAATGAGCAGTTCTTC
TRBV28	TRBJ1-4	few	NA	CASSTYPTNEKLFF	TGTGCCAGCAGTACATACCCCACTAATGAAAAACTGTTTTTT
TRBV5-4	TRBJ2-7	NA	NA	CASSNYRDRYYEQYF	TGTGCCAGCAGCAACTACAGGGACCGGTATTACGAGCAGTACTTC
TRBV18	TRBJ2-3	NA	NA	CASSRDILPSDTQYF	TGTGCCAGCTCTCGGGACATCCTCCCGTCGGATACGCAGTATTTT
TRBV5-6	TRBJ1-2	NA	NA	CASSFSRGFAPGGYTF	TGTGCCAGCAGCTTCAGCAGGGGATTCGCCCCTGGGGGCTACACCTTC
TRBV28	TRBJ1-5	few	NA	CASSSYDGRNQPQHF	TGTGCCAGCAGTTCCTACGACGGGCGCAATCAGCCCCAGCATTTT
TRBV5-5	TRBJ2-3	few	TRBD2	CASSPLGGSSTDTQYF	TGTGCCAGCAGCCCCTTGGGGGGGTCCTCCACAGATACGCAGTATTTT
TRBV13	TRBJ1-2	few	TRBD1	CASSPDRVYYGYTF	TGTGCCAGCAGCCCCGACAGGGTATACTATGGCTACACCTTC
TRBV7-2	TRBJ1-5	NA	TRBD1	CASSLVDRGIQPQHF	TGTGCCAGCAGCTTAGTGGACAGGGGAATTCAGCCCCAGCATTTT
TRBV28	TRBJ2-7	NA	NA	CASSLEARHLEQYF	TGTGCCAGCAGTTTAGAAGCGAGACATCTCGAGCAGTACTTC
TRBV10-1	TRBJ2-1	NA	TRBD2	CASSEFKLAGGSSYNEQFF	TGCGCCAGCAGTGAGTTTAAGCTAGCGGGAGGGAGCTCCTACAATGAGCAGTTCTTC
TRBV12-3/TRBV12-4	TRBJ2-5	few	NA	CASSYYRGGLGAQYF	TGTGCCAGCAGTTATTATCGCGGCGGGTTGGGGGCCCAGTACTTC
TRBV7-9	TRBJ1-5	NA	TRBD1	CASSSTRQGGGQPQHF	TGTGCCAGCAGCTCAACTCGACAGGGAGGAGGGCAGCCCCAGCATTTT
TRBV6-8	TRBJ2-7	once	TRBD1	CASSPFRDRGREQYF	TGTGCCAGCAGCCCCTTCCGGGACAGGGGGCGCGAGCAGTACTTC
TRBV7-8	TRBJ2-5	once	NA	CASSFTGLGQDEQYF	TGTGCCAGCAGCTTTACAGGGTTGGGGCAAGATGAGCAGTACTTC
TRBV18	TRBJ2-1	once	NA	CASSPPGVAVNNEQFF	TGTGCCAGCTCACCGCCGGGGGTAGCGGTTAACAATGAGCAGTTCTTC
TRBV27	TRBJ1-6	few	NA	CASSLSADLSPLHF	TGTGCCAGCAGTTTATCAGCGGACCTTTCACCCCTCCACTTT
TRBV7-9	TRBJ1-2	NA	NA	CASSSALLINYGYTF	TGTGCCAGCAGCTCAGCCCTCCTGATAAACTATGGCTACACCTTC